This entry lists 17 T cell receptor beta chains sequenced from one sample in a study of cytomegalovirus exposure and HLA in healthy donors. PCR involved 60 Vbeta and 13 Jbeta primers. Profiled with immunoSEQ multiplex PCR; TCRdb holds only in-frame clones, not every one. This table has approximately 130,000 clones, 60% to 80% appearing once. Input material: PBMCs. Receptor source: a man aged 50 to 60 in good health and CMV-seronegative.

The rearrangement joins TRBV6-1 to TRBJ1-1, with a tentative D call TRBD1 (5 bases). Trimming pared 1 base from V and 5 bases from J, leaving 20 bases between. The CDR3 contains 17 residues. Per the germline V gene, CDR1 is MNHNS and CDR2 is SASEGT. In DNA, the CDR3 is TGTGCCAGCAGTGAAGGGGTGAGGTCAGGGAGGGTAACTGAAGCTTTCTTT. Amino acid sequence: CASSEGVRSGRVTEAFF.

The chain employs TRBV7-8 and TRBJ2-7; 9 nucleotides agree with TRBD1. V lost 1 base, J lost 1 base, and 5 bases stayed unmatched. This CDR3 has 16 amino acids. Germline V gene sequence: CDR1 SGHVS, CDR2 FQNEAQ. This chain's CDR3 is CASSLGTGTGSYEQYF. CDR3 DNA: TGTGCCAGCAGCTTAGGAACCGGGACAGGGTCCTACGAGCAGTACTTC.

Comments on this clone: In the same sample, other DNA sequences code for this CDR3. The J gene is TRBJ1-1, the V gene TRBV7-9; D is unclear. The CDR3 has 17 amino acids. CDR1 and CDR2 (germline): SEHNR, FQNEAQ (reference sequence). Trimming cost V 4 bases and J 0 bases, with 18 bases left between them. The chain's CDR3 is CASSSPLLEAMNTEAFF. The CDR3 DNA is TGTGCCAGCAGCTCACCATTGCTGGAAGCGATGAACACTGAAGCTTTCTTT.

V is TRBV30 and J is TRBJ1-2; weak D call: TRBD1 (5 bases). Trimming stripped 3 bases from V and 3 bases from J, with 14 bases between. The CDR3 is made up of 14 amino acids. Germline V gene data show CDR1 as GTSNPN and CDR2 as SVGIG (reference sequence). The CDR3 bases are TGTGCCTGGAGCAACAGGCTAGGGGACTATGGCTACACCTTC. It is translated as CAWSNRLGDYGYTF.

This rearrangement joins TRBV7-3 to TRBJ2-2; TRBD1 aligns across 9 bases. The trim removed 2 bases at V and 6 bases at J, leaving 10 bases unmatched. Per germline, CDR1 SGHTA and CDR2 FQGTGA. This CDR3 is 17 amino acids long. In DNA form, the CDR3 reads TGTGCCAGCAGCTTACAACCGGGACAGGGAGGAGCCGGGGAGCTGTTTTTT. It specifies CASSLQPGQGGAGELFF.

CDR3 nucleotide sequence: TGTGCCAGCACCGTGGACACGAACACTGAAGCTTTCTTT. This gives the protein CASTVDTNTEAFF. The chain couples TRBV2 to TRBJ1-1; tentative D call: TRBD1 (5 bases). V lost 7 bases and J 1 base, leaving 10 bases between the germline ends. The CDR3 has 13 amino acids. Germline V gene sequence: CDR1 SNHLY, CDR2 FYNNEI. Variable domain in full (rest from reference TRBV2 and TRBJ1-1): EPEVTQTPSHQVTQMGQEVILRCVPISNHLYFYWYRQILGQKVEFLVSFYNNEISEKSEIFDDQFSVERPDGSNFTLKIRSTKLEDSAMYFCASTVDTNTEAFFGQGTRLTVV.

This sequence joins TRBV29-1 and TRBJ2-7; 7 nucleotides line up with TRBD1. The junction had 11 bases not matched to a gene; V was cut back by 5 bases and J by 7 bases. The CDR3 totals 13 residues. Germline CDR1 reads SQVTM; CDR2 reads ANQGSEA. The CDR3 region is CSVSHRGTREQYF. Written as DNA, the CDR3 is TGCAGCGTTTCACACAGGGGTACGCGGGAGCAGTACTTC.

The chain joins TRBV4-1 to TRBJ2-2, with 11 bases that match TRBD2. V shed 4 bases, J shed 0 bases, and the junction held 7 bases outside the gene matches. In germline, CDR1 is MGHRA, CDR2 YSYEKL. The CDR3 consists of 18 residues. DNA of the CDR3: TGCGCCAGCAGCCTCGCCCGACTAGCGGGGACGAACACCGGGGAGCTGTTTTTT. Its protein product is CASSLARLAGTNTGELFF.

This chain joins TRBV4-2 and TRBJ2-7; 8 bases are a match to TRBD2. Germline values: CDR1 LGHNA, CDR2 YNFKEQ. V lost 0 bases to trimming and J lost 3 bases; unmatched junction nucleotides: 13. The CDR3 is 18 amino acids. CDR3 DNA: TGTGCCAGCAGCCAAGATACCCCGGGAGGGGGAGGTTTCTACGAGCAGTACTTC. Residues: CASSQDTPGGGGFYEQYF.

This sequence joins TRBV10-1 and TRBJ2-3; 9 bases are shared with TRBD2. Trimming at V came to 6 bases and at J to 7 bases, leaving 20 bases not matched to a gene. The germline V gene has CDR1 WNHNN and CDR2 SYGVQD (reference sequence). The CDR3 has 18 residues. The CDR3 region is CASSRGLWASGVPNTQYF. The CDR3 DNA reads as TGCGCCAGCAGCAGGGGGTTATGGGCTAGCGGGGTTCCGAATACGCAGTATTTT.

The chain joins TRBV5-1 to TRBJ1-1, with D unresolved. CDR1 and CDR2 from the germline V gene are SGHRS and YFSETQ. V shed 6 bases and J shed 0 bases, with 21 bases lying between them. CDR3 length equals 17 residues. CDR3 region: CASKQESTVYMNTEAFF. CDR3 in DNA: TGCGCCAGCAAACAAGAGTCGACTGTTTACATGAACACTGAAGCTTTCTTT.

J is TRBJ2-7 and V is TRBV11-2; 10 positions match TRBD1. Germline V gives CDR1 SGHAT, CDR2 FQNNGV. This CDR3 region has 16 residues. V lost 7 bases to trimming and J lost 4 bases; unmatched junction nucleotides: 13. The CDR3 bases are TGTGCCAGCACCAGGACAGGGGGTTTTTCGGTATACGAGCAGTACTTC. This sequence encodes CASTRTGGFSVYEQYF.

The chain couples TRBV7-8 to TRBJ2-3, with no clear D. The CDR3 has 13 residues. The V end was cut by 6 bases, the J end by 6 bases, with 13 bases between. Germline CDR1 reads SGHVS; CDR2 reads FQNEAQ. This CDR3 reads CASRLGPGDTQYF. In nucleotides, the CDR3 is TGTGCCAGCAGATTGGGTCCGGGTGATACGCAGTATTTT.

The chain uses TRBV6-1 and TRBJ2-2, with TRBD2 matching 12 bases. Looked up from germline, CDR1 is MNHNS and CDR2 is SASEGT. The length of the CDR3 is 15 residues. The V segment lost 6 bases and the J segment 2 bases; nucleotides outside the gene matches: 1. CDR3 nucleotides: TGTGCCAGCAGAGGACTAGCGGGAAACACCGGGGAGCTGTTTTTT. This gives the protein CASRGLAGNTGELFF.

The rearrangement uses TRBV7-9 and TRBJ2-1, with 11 bases fitting TRBD2. With V trimmed by 3 bases and J by 4 bases, 5 bases remained unmatched. CDR1 and CDR2 (germline): SEHNR, FQNEAQ (reference sequence). CDR3 length: 16 residues. CDR3 sequence reads: CASSFSGTSGYNEQFF. The CDR3 DNA follows: TGTGCCAGCAGCTTCTCCGGGACTAGCGGATACAATGAGCAGTTCTTC. Full variable domain (rest looked up from reference TRBV7-9 and TRBJ2-1): DTGVSQNPRHKITKRGQNVTFRCDPISEHNRLYWYRQTLGQGPEFLTYFQNEAQLEKSRLLSDRFSAERPKGSFSTLEIQRTEQGDSAMYLCASSFSGTSGYNEQFFGPGTRLTVL.

This chain joins TRBV29-1 and TRBJ2-3; TRBD2 matches at 10 bases. V was clipped by 3 bases and J by 6 bases; unmatched bases: 9. Germline V CDR1 and CDR2: SQVTM, ANQGSEA. This CDR3 comprises 15 residues. The CDR3 protein is CSVDSASGSGDTQYF. DNA of the CDR3: TGCAGCGTTGACTCGGCTAGCGGGAGCGGCGATACGCAGTATTTT.

The genes are TRBV11-2 and TRBJ1-1; D not certain. V was cut by 3 bases and J by 0 bases, with 8 bases left in between. The CDR3 totals 14 residues. CDR1 SGHAT and CDR2 FQNNGV come from the germline V gene. This CDR3 is CASSFTGLNTEAFF. CDR3 DNA: TGTGCCAGCAGCTTTACCGGGTTGAACACTGAAGCTTTCTTT.